What follows are 18 T cell receptor beta chains derived from one specimen sequenced in a study of CD8 T cells in Susac syndrome. Random hexamers were used to reverse transcribe roughly 0.45 to 1 ug of RNA. TCRdb re-analysed the immunoSEQ multiplex PCR reads in MiXCR, keeping a single row per CDR3 protein. The table includes approximately 57,000 distinct CDR3 sequences, approximately 95% detected once. The sequencing input was CD8+ T cells from PBMCs. These receptors all come from a human donor with Susac syndrome.

The chain uses TRBV29-1 and TRBJ2-7, with 8 bases aligning to TRBD1. CDR1 and CDR2 from the germline V gene are SQVTM and ANQGSEA. Unmatched junction bases numbered 4, after V lost 4 bases and J lost 2 bases. This CDR3 has 13 residues. CDR3 sequence: CSVAAGGTYEQYF. The CDR3 coding sequence is TGCAGCGTTGCCGCAGGGGGCACCTACGAGCAGTACTTC.

This clonotype was counted once. The V call is TRBV13, the J call TRBJ2-5; D not resolved. This CDR3 has 12 residues. Germline V CDR1 and CDR2: PRHDT, FYEKMQ (reference sequence). Trimming stripped 5 bases from V and 3 bases from J, with 7 bases between. The CDR3 nucleotides are TGTGCCAGCAGCGCTCGGGAAGAGACCCAGTACTTC. Protein product: CASSAREETQYF.

The chain recombines TRBV24-1 with TRBJ2-1; D tentatively fits TRBD1 or TRBD2 (5 bases each). Germline CDR1 and CDR2: KGHDR and SFDVKD. The V end was cut by 2 bases, the J end by 8 bases, with 9 bases between. The CDR3 is 13 amino acids. CDR3 DNA sequence: TGTGCCACCAGTGATTGGGGGAGCGATGAGCAGTTCTTC. Translated, it gives CATSDWGSDEQFF.

The V gene is TRBV20-1, the J gene TRBJ2-5, with a tentative D call TRBD1 (5 bases). The V and J ends lost 0 bases and 2 bases respectively, with 13 bases between them. In germline, CDR1 is DFQATT, CDR2 SNEGSKA (reference sequence). The CDR3 runs to 15 residues. Here the CDR3 reads CSARESAGPQETQYF. The CDR3 region has the DNA TGCAGTGCTAGAGAAAGTGCAGGGCCTCAAGAGACCCAGTACTTC.

The rearrangement joins TRBV30 to TRBJ2-5; maybe TRBD2 (6 bases). V was pared by 4 bases and J by 3 bases, with 15 bases between. This CDR3 contains 14 residues. The germline V gene has CDR1 GTSNPN and CDR2 SVGIG (reference sequence). The CDR3 DNA reads TGTGCCTGGAACCGGGACTCACAAGAAGAGACCCAGTACTTC. Its protein is CAWNRDSQEETQYF.

This chain joins TRBV3-1 and TRBJ2-3; the D gene is possibly TRBD2 (5 bases). Trimming removed 0 bases at V and 3 bases at J, with 10 bases between. The CDR3 sequence is 15 residues long. Germline V gene data show CDR1 as LGHDT and CDR2 as YNNKEL (reference sequence). CDR3 nucleotide sequence: TGTGCCAGCAGCCAAGAGGGCACTAGAACAGATACGCAGTATTTT. Its translation is CASSQEGTRTDTQYF.

The chain combines TRBV7-2 with TRBJ2-5; 7 bases are a match to TRBD2. With V trimmed by 4 bases and J by 3 bases, 11 bases remained unmatched. Germline loops: CDR1 SGHTA, CDR2 FQGNSA. CDR3 length equals 16 residues. CDR3 sequence: CASSSEMTSWEETQYF. The CDR3 bases are TGTGCCAGCAGCTCGGAGATGACTAGCTGGGAAGAGACCCAGTACTTC. Filled out from reference TRBV7-2 and TRBJ2-5, the complete variable domain reads GAGVSQSPSNKVTEKGKDVELRCDPISGHTALYWYRQSLGQGLEFLIYFQGNSAPDKSGLPSDRFSAERTGGSVSTLTIQRTQQEDSAVYLCASSSEMTSWEETQYFGPGTRLLVL.

V is TRBV6-1 and J is TRBJ2-6; D is undetermined. Looked up from germline, CDR1 is MNHNS and CDR2 is SASEGT. V was clipped by 2 bases and J by 6 bases, with 14 bases between them. The CDR3 consists of 16 residues. This CDR3 is CASSEKLGLMANVLTF. CDR3 nucleotides: TGTGCCAGCAGTGAAAAGCTGGGATTAATGGCCAACGTCCTGACTTTC.

This sequence joins TRBV4-3 and TRBJ2-5; 9 bases match TRBD1. This CDR3 is 15 amino acids long. Unmatched junction bases numbered 7, after V lost 3 bases and J lost 5 bases. Per germline, CDR1 LGHNA and CDR2 YSLEER. Here the CDR3 reads CASSQTDRGGETQYF. For the CDR3, the DNA is TGCGCCAGCAGCCAGACGGACAGGGGAGGCGAGACCCAGTACTTC.

This sequence joins TRBV14 and TRBJ2-1, with TRBD1 matching 7 bases. Trimming removed 2 bases from V and 2 bases from J; junction bases left unmatched: 6. Per germline, CDR1 SGHDN and CDR2 FVKESK. The CDR3 is 16 amino acids. The CDR3 is CASSQPRQGTYNEQFF. CDR3 in DNA: TGTGCCAGCAGCCAACCGAGACAGGGAACCTACAATGAGCAGTTCTTC.

The J gene is TRBJ1-4, the V gene TRBV2; D is perhaps TRBD1 (6 bases). The CDR3 has 16 residues. V was cut by 7 bases and J by 1 base, with 16 bases left in between. Germline V CDR1 and CDR2: SNHLY, FYNNEI. The CDR3 spells CASMAPQGGTNEKLFF. CDR3 DNA: TGTGCCAGCATGGCCCCACAGGGAGGAACTAATGAAAAACTGTTTTTT.

The chain is built from TRBV7-9 and TRBJ2-5; D uncertain. The germline V gene encodes CDR1 SEHNR and CDR2 FQNEAQ (reference sequence). V was pared by 5 bases and J by 4 bases, with 14 bases between. The CDR3 has 14 residues. The CDR3 spells CASSRTASGETQYF. CDR3 DNA: TGTGCCAGCAGCCGAACAGCCTCAGGAGAGACCCAGTACTTC.

This chain uses TRBV4-2 with TRBJ2-7; TRBD2 matches 7 bases. The J segment lost 2 bases and the V segment lost 8 bases, leaving 3 bases of the junction unmatched. Germline V gives CDR1 LGHNA, CDR2 YNFKEQ. This CDR3 has 12 residues. CDR3 loop: CASGSGAYEQYF. The CDR3 DNA is TGTGCCAGCGGAAGCGGGGCCTACGAGCAGTACTTC.

The chain uses TRBV5-1 and TRBJ1-4, with D possibly matching TRBD1 (5 bases). With 7 bases removed from V and 0 bases from J, the gap between germline ends came to 13 bases. CDR1 and CDR2 (germline): SGHRS, YFSETQ. The CDR3 has 15 residues. The CDR3 sequence: CASRMGEATNEKLFF. The DNA of the CDR3 is TGCGCCAGCCGGATGGGGGAGGCAACTAATGAAAAACTGTTTTTT.

J is TRBJ1-1 and V is TRBV15, with D uncertain. The CDR3 loop spans 13 amino acids. Germline assignment: CDR1 LNHNV and CDR2 YYDKDF (reference sequence). Trimming left V 0 bases short and J 4 bases short, with 6 bases between. This chain's CDR3 is CATSRDRSTEAFF. The DNA for the CDR3 is TGTGCCACCAGCAGAGATCGGAGCACTGAAGCTTTCTTT.

The gene calls are TRBV9 and TRBJ2-6; 7 bases agree with TRBD1. Germline V CDR1 and CDR2: SGDLS, YYNGEE. The CDR3 spans 15 residues. V lost 5 bases to trimming and J lost 3 bases; unmatched junction nucleotides: 5. The CDR3 region is CASRGTGVGANVLTF. The CDR3 DNA reads as TGTGCCAGCAGGGGAACAGGGGTTGGGGCCAACGTCCTGACTTTC.

The V and J genes are TRBV6-5 and TRBJ2-2; D remains unclear. Germline lookup yields CDR1 MNHEY and CDR2 SVGAGI. With 8 bases removed from V and 3 bases from J, the gap between germline ends came to 7 bases. The CDR3 runs 12 residues. In DNA form, the CDR3 reads TGTGCCAGCGCGGCAGACACCGGGGAGCTGTTTTTT. It encodes CASAADTGELFF.

The chain links TRBV15 to TRBJ2-5; 7 positions agree with TRBD2. Germline trimming cut 6 bases from V and 2 bases from J; bases unmatched to any gene: 3. This CDR3 has 13 amino acids. Germline V CDR1 and CDR2: LNHNV, YYDKDF (reference sequence). The DNA of the CDR3 is TGTGCCACCAGAGGGAGGGGTCAAGAGACCCAGTACTTC. This sequence encodes CATRGRGQETQYF.